This T cell receptor (beta chain) was recovered during a study of pediatric ulcerative colitis. Study results and caveats: A couple of rectal CDR3 clonotypes occurred in all ulcerative colitis patients.

Assay: immunoSEQ multiplex PCR; the TCRdb copy retains only in-frame clones and omits some. The sample records under 50,000 clones, about four fifths being singletons. This clone was seen only once. Its specificity is unknown. During colonoscopy, one to two rectal pinch biopsies were collected. This CDR3 region has 15 residues. Germline CDR1 LNHDA, CDR2 SQIVND (reference sequence). V lost 6 bases and J lost 1, with 15 bases in between. This TCR was sampled from a girl aged 10 to 17 with moderate ulcerative colitis. J is TRBJ1-1 and V is TRBV19; D possibly corresponds to TRBD1 (6 bases). Sequenced material: gut tissue. In DNA, the CDR3 is TGTGCCAGTAGCTCGACTGGGGGGCGGAACACTGAAGCTTTCTTT. This codes for CASSSTGGRNTEAFF.